The clone carrying this TCR beta chain has a count of ten or more. The antigen is undetermined. This sample is drawn from a study of human T cells and chemical hapten exposure. Study-level background: Small volume differences among pooled libraries mainly caused per-sample TCR yield variation. The study's findings and limits: TCRs above 1 in 1000 frequency did not change with DPC sensitization.

For the library, individual cDNA molecules each received unique molecular identifiers. TCRdb analysed the 5' RACE reads with MiXCR anew, one entry per CDR3 protein. The repertoire holds around 140,000 distinct CDR3 sequences, with roughly 4% as singletons. RNA extraction used unfractionated whole blood as the source of total RNA. The origin of this receptor is a female donor in good health.

For the CDR3, the DNA is TGCGCCAGCAGCTTGTTACGGGGCTCCCGTGGGGCTGAAGCTTTCTTT. Translation gives CASSLLRGSRGAEAFF. This chain connects TRBV5-1 to TRBJ1-1; D may be TRBD1 (5 bases). Trimming took 1 base from V and 6 from J, leaving 19 bases between them. The CDR3 covers 16 residues. CDR1 and CDR2 from the germline V gene are SGHRS and YFSETQ.